Shown below are 23 T cell receptor beta chains from a single sample sequenced in a study of T cell responses to AZD1222 COVID-19 vaccine. Clones were sequenced by immunoSEQ multiplex PCR, and TCRdb holds only the in-frame ones, with some missing. The table includes 110,000 to 150,000 clones, about 93% detected once. The sample was peripheral blood, taken on day 0 of AZD1222 vaccination. The receptors were sampled from an adult in good health.

The chain recombines TRBV19 with TRBJ1-1, with D unclear. Looked up from germline, CDR1 is LNHDA and CDR2 is SQIVND (reference sequence). The CDR3 sequence is 14 residues long. Trimming stripped 5 bases from V and 1 base from J, with 11 bases between. The CDR3 bases are TGTGCCAGTAGTTACCAGGTATCGAACACTGAAGCTTTCTTT. It specifies CASSYQVSNTEAFF.

This clone is a singleton in its sample. V is TRBV2 and J is TRBJ1-4; the D is unclear. V shed 1 base and J shed 8 bases, with 11 bases lying between them. The CDR3 runs to 14 residues. The V gene's germline CDR1 is SNHLY and CDR2 FYNNEI. The CDR3 nucleotides are TGTGCCAGCAGTGAAGTTTCTGGGAACGAAAAACTGTTTTTT. Amino acids: CASSEVSGNEKLFF.

The V gene is TRBV7-9, the J gene TRBJ2-7; a weak D match, TRBD1 (5 bases). The CDR3 consists of 15 residues. CDR1 and CDR2 from the germline V gene are SEHNR and FQNEAQ (reference sequence). The V and J ends lost 5 bases and 0 bases respectively, with 14 bases between them. The CDR3 here is CASSGEQVYSYEQYF. CDR3 coding DNA: TGTGCCAGCAGCGGGGAACAGGTGTACTCCTACGAGCAGTACTTC. Complete variable domain (other parts from reference TRBV7-9 and TRBJ2-7): DTGVSQNPRHKITKRGQNVTFRCDPISEHNRLYWYRQTLGQGPEFLTYFQNEAQLEKSRLLSDRFSAERPKGSFSTLEIQRTEQGDSAMYLCASSGEQVYSYEQYFGPGTRLTVT.

This chain links TRBV30 with TRBJ1-3; tentative D call: TRBD1 (5 bases). The CDR3 extends over 16 amino acids. Germline V CDR1 and CDR2: GTSNPN, SVGIG (reference sequence). V was shortened by 7 bases and J by 0 bases, with 19 bases between the two germline ends. The CDR3 nucleotides read TGTGCCTCCAACGGGAGGGGCCTGAGCTCTGGAAACACCATATATTTT. As protein: CASNGRGLSSGNTIYF.

This chain connects TRBV7-9 to TRBJ1-6, with D perhaps TRBD1 (5 bases). CDR3 size: 18 residues. Germline values: CDR1 SEHNR, CDR2 FQNEAQ (reference sequence). V dropped 3 bases and J dropped 0 bases, with 15 bases sitting between them. In DNA, the CDR3 is TGTGCCAGCAGCTTTCCCGCGGGGGGAAGCTCCTATAATTCACCCCTCCACTTT. It is translated as CASSFPAGGSSYNSPLHF.

The J gene is TRBJ2-5, the V gene TRBV3-1 (or the pseudogene TRBV3-2); 7 positions agree with TRBD2. The CDR3 is 14 amino acids. The germline gives CDR1 LGHDT, CDR2 YNNKEL (reference sequence). Trimming removed 1 base from V and 2 bases from J; junction bases left unmatched: 1. The CDR3 protein is CASSQASGQETQYF. The DNA for the CDR3 is TGTGCCAGCAGCCAAGCTAGCGGACAAGAGACCCAGTACTTC.

The chain couples TRBV5-1 to TRBJ1-1, with D unresolved. Germline V gives CDR1 SGHRS, CDR2 YFSETQ. The CDR3 spans 14 residues. Deletions cut 4 bases from V and 7 bases from J, with 17 bases between. CDR3 DNA sequence: TGCGCCAGCAGCCCTGATAATAGCCGGGGTGAAGCTTTCTTT. It encodes CASSPDNSRGEAFF.

CDR3 residues: CASSSASTGFYEQYF. The CDR3 DNA is TGTGCCAGCAGCTCGGCCTCTACAGGGTTCTACGAGCAGTACTTC. The chain has TRBV7-2 and TRBJ2-7; D possibly corresponds to TRBD1 (6 bases). Germline V CDR1 and CDR2: SGHTA, FQGNSA. V lost 4 bases, J lost 3 bases, and 16 bases lay in between. CDR3 length equals 15 residues.

The chain recombines TRBV5-8 with TRBJ1-2; D may be TRBD1 (5 bases). The CDR3 contains 13 residues. Trimming removed 4 bases from V and 0 bases from J, with 7 bases in between. Germline CDR1 SGHTS, CDR2 YDEGEE. The CDR3 nucleotides read TGTGCCAGCAGCCTGACAGCTAACTATGGCTACACCTTC. Translation gives CASSLTANYGYTF.

This chain joins TRBV6-2 or TRBV6-3 and TRBJ2-7; no clear D gene. CDR3 length: 13 residues. Germline V gives CDR1 MNHEY, CDR2 SVGEGT. V was clipped by 4 bases and J by 3 bases, with 10 bases between them. DNA of the CDR3: TGTGCCAGCAGTTGGTACAGCTTCTACGAGCAGTACTTC. Residues: CASSWYSFYEQYF.

The chain employs TRBV5-1 and TRBJ1-2; D is uncertain. Germline V gene lookup returns CDR1 SGHRS and CDR2 YFSETQ. The CDR3 consists of 15 residues. Between the trimmed V and J ends, which lost 0 bases and 0 bases, there was a span of 9 bases. This CDR3 is CASSLGGSANYGYTF. For the CDR3, the DNA is TGCGCCAGCAGCTTGGGAGGCAGTGCTAACTATGGCTACACCTTC.

J is TRBJ1-2 and V is TRBV19; D unresolved. Germline V gives CDR1 LNHDA, CDR2 SQIVND (reference sequence). Trimming removed 6 bases from V and 4 bases from J, with 18 bases in between. The CDR3 covers 15 residues. CDR3 sequence (DNA): TGTGCCAGTAGAGCAACTATGGCGGCCGCCTATGGCTACACCTTC. Protein sequence: CASRATMAAAYGYTF.

The rearrangement joins TRBV2 to TRBJ2-3, with D possibly matching TRBD1 (6 bases). V was clipped by 7 bases and J by 2 bases, with 13 bases between them. The germline V gene encodes CDR1 SNHLY and CDR2 FYNNEI. The length of the CDR3 is 14 residues. The CDR3 DNA sequence: TGTGCCAGCACCCTGGACAGCCCCACAGATACGCAGTATTTT. Translating gives CASTLDSPTDTQYF.

V usage is TRBV5-6 and J usage is TRBJ1-1; D unclear. In germline, CDR1 is SGHDT, CDR2 YYEEEE. There are 12 residues in the CDR3. V was shortened by 2 bases and J by 5 bases, with 7 bases between the two germline ends. CDR3 DNA sequence: TGTGCCAGCAGCTTAGTGGGGACTGAAGCTTTCTTT. Protein sequence: CASSLVGTEAFF.

This chain connects TRBV3-1 (or the pseudogene TRBV3-2) to TRBJ1-4, with D hard to call. The CDR3 sequence is 12 residues long. Deletions cut 2 bases from V and 13 bases from J, with 11 bases between. Germline CDR1 is LGHDT and CDR2 is YNNKEL (reference sequence). CDR3 amino acids: CASSQSRLGLFF. The CDR3, as DNA: TGTGCCAGCAGCCAATCCCGTCTGGGACTGTTTTTT.

The chain links TRBV6-4 to TRBJ1-2; D gene uncertain. The germline CDR1 and CDR2 sequences are MRHNA and SNTAGT. Trimming cost V 3 bases and J 8 bases, with 13 bases left between them. The CDR3 extends over 13 amino acids. The CDR3 DNA reads as TGTGCCAGCAGTGAGTCCGCCGGCGAAGGCTACACCTTC. Encoded protein: CASSESAGEGYTF.

The V and J genes are TRBV29-1 and TRBJ2-3, with D perhaps matching TRBD2 (5 bases). The V end lost 4 bases, the J end lost 6 bases, and 14 bases lay between the germline ends. The CDR3 extends over 13 amino acids. Per germline, CDR1 SQVTM and CDR2 ANQGSEA. CDR3 region: CSVATLLADTQYF. In DNA, the CDR3 is TGCAGCGTTGCTACCCTCTTAGCGGATACGCAGTATTTT.

The chain carries TRBV5-6 and TRBJ2-7; D is ambiguous. CDR1 and CDR2 from the germline V gene are SGHDT and YYEEEE. Trimming left V 4 bases short and J 5 bases short, with 16 bases between. The CDR3 has 14 amino acids. The CDR3 nucleotides read TGTGCCAGCAGCCCGGACCTTTCCTCGGACGAGCAGTACTTC. Amino acids: CASSPDLSSDEQYF.

The chain is built from TRBV6-6 and TRBJ1-5, with D perhaps TRBD1 (5 bases). The CDR3 runs to 15 residues. Trimming stripped 6 bases from V and 2 bases from J, with 14 bases between. Germline CDR1 reads MNHNY; CDR2 reads SVGAGI (reference sequence). Here the CDR3 reads CASSPGGWGNQPQHF. The CDR3 DNA sequence: TGTGCCAGCAGCCCCGGGGGGTGGGGCAATCAGCCCCAGCATTTT.

With respect to this clone: Since a much larger clone is just one base distant, this may be a read error. The chain is built from TRBV12-3 or TRBV12-4 and TRBJ1-3; D unclear. V shed 3 bases and J shed 1 base, with 1 base lying between them. The CDR3 totals 12 residues. The CDR3 DNA follows: TGTGCCAGCAGTTTGTCTGGAAACACCATATATTTT. It encodes CASSLSGNTIYF.

To note about this clone: The same CDR3 arises from other DNA sequences in this sample as well. The chain joins TRBV12-3 or TRBV12-4 to TRBJ2-5, with unresolved D. CDR3 length equals 11 residues. V was pared by 4 bases and J by 5 bases, with 5 bases between. CDR3 region: CASSSGETQYF. CDR3 in DNA: TGTGCCAGCAGTTCCGGGGAGACCCAGTACTTC.

The chain has TRBV12-3 or TRBV12-4 and TRBJ2-2; D ambiguous. Between the trimmed V and J ends, which lost 2 bases and 6 bases, there was a span of 7 bases. The CDR3 spans 13 residues. CDR3 protein: CASSLILAGELFF. The CDR3 nucleotides read TGTGCCAGCAGTTTAATTTTAGCCGGGGAGCTGTTTTTT.

This chain connects TRBV5-6 to TRBJ1-5; D is uncertain. Trimming cost V 5 bases and J 7 bases, with 10 bases left between them. Germline CDR1 is SGHDT and CDR2 is YYEEEE. This CDR3 has 12 amino acids. CDR3 DNA sequence: TGTGCCAGCAGTCTACTAGGCCAGCCCCAGCATTTT. Encoded protein: CASSLLGQPQHF.